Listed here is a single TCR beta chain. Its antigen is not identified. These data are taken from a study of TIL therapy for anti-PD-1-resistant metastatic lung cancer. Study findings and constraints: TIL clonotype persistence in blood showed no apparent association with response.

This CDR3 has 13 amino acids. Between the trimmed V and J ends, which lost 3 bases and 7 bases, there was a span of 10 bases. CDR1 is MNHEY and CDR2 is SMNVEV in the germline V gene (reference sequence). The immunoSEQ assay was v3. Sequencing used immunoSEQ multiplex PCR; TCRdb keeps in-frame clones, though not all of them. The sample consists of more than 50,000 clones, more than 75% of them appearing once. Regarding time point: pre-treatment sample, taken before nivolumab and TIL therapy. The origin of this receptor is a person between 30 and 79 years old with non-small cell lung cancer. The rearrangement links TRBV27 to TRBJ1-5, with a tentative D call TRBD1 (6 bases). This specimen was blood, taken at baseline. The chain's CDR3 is CASSFGGLQPQHF. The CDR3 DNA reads TGTGCCAGCAGTTTTGGGGGGCTCCAGCCCCAGCATTTT.